This note documents a single T cell receptor beta chain sequence. Its binding antigen is unknown. No qualities accompany the bases; no much larger clone lies one base away. These data originate in a study of graft-versus-host responses after intestinal transplantation (dated by TCRdb to the early 2020s). The study in broad terms: The transplants that recipients received were multivisceral, liver-intestinal, or isolated intestinal. A peak of at least 4% donor T cells among recipient peripheral blood mononuclear cells was the definition used for donor T cell macrochimerism. Every recipient was given anti-thymocyte globulin induction, followed by roughly 3 years of maintenance tacrolimus and steroids. Graft-versus-host and host-versus-graft alloreactive T cell clones were tracked in the graft, circulation and bone marrow after intestinal transplantation using bulk TCR-beta CDR3 sequencing. Of the 20 to 25 intestinal transplant recipients enrolled in the cohort, one of whom was a retransplant, a few patients without pretransplant specimens were excluded. Alloreactive clones were identified by sequencing pre-transplant mixed lymphocyte reaction products and comparing these products with unstimulated pre-transplant donor and recipient T cells. Rather than being sequenced by the commercial service, samples from a few later patients were sequenced in-house on an Illumina MiSeq and processed with MiXCR. Study-wide conclusions, independent of this receptor: High GvH to HvG T cell clonal ratios were observed in the allografts of patients with donor T cell macrochimerism. GvH clones were detected in recipient bone marrow, and some appeared earlier in ileal mucosa or blood, consistent with an intestinal mucosal origin. Conclusions were limited by the relatively low number and heterogeneity of intestinal transplant patients. Early after transplant, declines in HvG clones were associated with peak levels of circulating GvH clones.

CDR1 and CDR2, looked up from the germline V gene, are SGHTA and FQGNSA. V and J are truncated by 1 base and 3 bases respectively, leaving an intervening sequence of 4 bases. Including cysteine and phenylalanine, the CDR3 has 13 amino acids. The CDR3 DNA has 39 bases and is translated from base 1. Libraries were made using the immunoSEQ multiplex PCR assay. In most patients, genomic DNA was isolated using the Qiagen DNeasy Blood and Tissue Kit and sent frozen to Adaptive Biotechnologies for TCR sequencing. Adaptive Biotechnologies carried out high-throughput TCR-beta CDR3 sequencing of genomic DNA for most patients. As for how the authors treated the data: TCR sequencing data were retrieved from Adaptive's ImmunoSEQ software for 18 patients, whereas a few other patients were processed with MiXCR and VDJtools. To correct CD4 versus CD8 sorting errors, any sequence found in both subsets at a frequency ratio below 5:1 was removed. CDR3 nucleotide sequences shared between donor and recipient were removed because the origin of such sequences could not be assigned. At least 2-fold expansion over unstimulated cells and a minimum CFSE-low frequency of 0.002% (template counts) or 0.001% (read counts) were required for clones to be classified as alloreactive. Clones detected in sequenced pre-transplant spleen, lymph node, or MLR CFSE-low populations of the donor or recipient were defined as mappable. The cumulative frequency of alloreactive clones was calculated as a percentage of all sequences, weighted by copy number. The table was pulled from immuneACCESS by TCRdb, which kept in-frame rearrangements only. Such tables lose some clones; where checked, under half of the loss comes from unresolved V genes, and the rest has no known cause. V and J calls and clone size are given by that table; D and trimming were obtained from the DNA. This sample holds around 90,000 clones; about 93% were observed only once. The ten largest account for 0.45% to 0.6% of the sample.

The time point label, as the study defines it: cells obtained before transplantation from donor or recipient. CD3+CD4+ and CD3+CD8+ populations were FACS-sorted from unstimulated pre-transplant donor and recipient cells taken from spleen or lymph nodes. This clonotype originated in a human donor who received an intestinal transplant. This chain joins TRBV7-2 to TRBJ2-1; no D segment can be confidently identified. Sequencing used unstimulated CD8+ T cells sorted from spleen or lymph node cells, obtained before intestinal transplant. The CDR3 sequence is CASSLDSYNEQFF. The DNA is as follows: TGTGCCAGCAGCTTAGACAGCTACAATGAGCAGTTCTTC.